What follows is one TCR beta chain and its context. This sample is part of a study of blood T cell repertoires in COVID-19. Study overall: Some COVID-19 samples were acute and others convalescent; all came from the United States, Italy and Spain.

Participant-given clinical history determined each cohort assignment. Original processing notes: Estimated nucleated cell counts came from reference gene primer amplification. Repertoires were generated with immunoSEQ multiplex PCR, while TCRdb's copy carries only in-frame clones and drops some. The D gene and trimming were derived from the DNA, and the V and J assignments and clone size from that table. The table records some 180,000 clones, 75% to 90% of them present only once. This CDR3 contains 15 residues. The germline V and J ends were trimmed by 5 bases and 8 bases, with 21 bases remaining between them. Germline loops: CDR1 SGHTA, CDR2 FQGTGA.

The chain joins TRBV7-3 to TRBJ1-1; D might be TRBD1 (6 bases). The clonotype comes from a man aged 35 to 55 who had recovered from COVID-19. Sequencing used PBMCs or T cells enriched from blood (not recorded which). CDR3 sequence (DNA): TGTGCCAGCAGCCCCCACGGGCAGACAGGAGAGGAAGCTTTCTTT. It yields the protein CASSPHGQTGEEAFF.